This TCR beta chain was found in a study of OX40 agonist ivuxolimab in advanced cancers. Study summary: Among those treated, three patients had partial responses, one with hepatocellular carcinoma and two with cutaneous melanoma.

In its sample, this clone ranks as medium-sized. What it binds is unknown. Measured with immunoSEQ multiplex PCR; TCRdb has only the in-frame clones, and not every one. The sample yields 50,000 or so clones, approximately 80% seen once. CDR1 is SGHNT, CDR2 YENEEA, per germline. CDR3 length: 15 residues. V lost 5 bases and J 3 bases, leaving 14 bases between the germline ends. Overall study findings and caveats: Certain nonresponding patients likewise had low normalized T-cell clonal expansion. At 0.1 to 3.0 mg/kg and by week 6, CD4+ and CD8+ T cells in the blood had expanded clonally.

The sample consisted of CD4+ or CD8+ T cells sorted from blood, taken in a trial of the OX40 agonist ivuxolimab. The TCR comes from an adult with an advanced solid tumor such as melanoma, head and neck, liver or kidney cancer. The V and J genes are TRBV11-3 and TRBJ2-1; D unclear. The CDR3 reads CASSPAAGNYNEQFF. The CDR3 DNA reads TGTGCCAGCAGCCCCGCGGCTGGGAACTACAATGAGCAGTTCTTC.